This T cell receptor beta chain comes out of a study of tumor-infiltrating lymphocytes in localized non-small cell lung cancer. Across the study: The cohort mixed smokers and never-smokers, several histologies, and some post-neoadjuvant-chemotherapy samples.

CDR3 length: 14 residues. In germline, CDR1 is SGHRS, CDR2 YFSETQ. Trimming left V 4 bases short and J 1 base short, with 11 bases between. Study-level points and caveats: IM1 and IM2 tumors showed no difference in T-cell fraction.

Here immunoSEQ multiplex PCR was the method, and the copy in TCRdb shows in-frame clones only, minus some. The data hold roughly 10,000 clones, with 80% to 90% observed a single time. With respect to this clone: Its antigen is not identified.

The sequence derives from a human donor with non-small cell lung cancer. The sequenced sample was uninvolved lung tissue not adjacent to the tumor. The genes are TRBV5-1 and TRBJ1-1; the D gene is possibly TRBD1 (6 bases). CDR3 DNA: TGCGCCAGCAGCCCGGACAGCCAGAACACTGAAGCTTTCTTT. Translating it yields CASSPDSQNTEAFF.